The present entry profiles one T cell receptor beta chain with its context. This clone has just one count. Its recognized antigen is unknown. The sample holds no much larger clone one base away, and base qualities are not on file. The immunoSEQ Assay, a bias-controlled multiplex PCR, was used to amplify TCRbeta CDR3 regions from genomic DNA. The published analysis was carried out like this. The number of nucleated cells in each sample was estimated by amplification of reference gene primers within the assay. Sequence reads were collapsed and filtered to measure the absolute abundance of every unique TCRbeta CDR3 rearrangement. For each sample, productive Simpson clonality was calculated as the square root of Simpson's diversity index across productive rearrangements. Imported from immuneACCESS, the table was reduced by TCRdb to in-frame sequences with V and J called. These copies leave out some clones; in studies compared against another copy, an unresolved V gene accounts for under half, and the cause of the remainder is not known. From that table come the V and J calls and clone size; the DNA was used to work out D and trimming. The table for this sample lists roughly 200,000 clones; 90% of them were counted only once. Jointly, the top ten make up 0.62% of the sample.

This sample is drawn from a study of blood T cell repertoires in COVID-19 (dated by TCRdb to the early 2020s). Looking at the study overall: Samples from collaborators originated in the United States, Italy and Spain and spanned both the acute and convalescent phases of COVID-19. A de-identified subject ID, COVID-19 status, age in years and sex were almost always included in the sample metadata. HLA class I and class II types, where available, came from metadata supplied by the sample provider rather than from assay-based typing. The prospective study material was composed of cDNA or gDNA derived from T cells, B-cell-depleted T cells, or PBMCs. Subjects who had been exposed to COVID-19, were actively infected with it, or had recovered from it provided the deeply sampled blood TCRbeta repertoires that made up the dataset. Samples were obtained from the ongoing ImmuneRACE study (first 160 participants) and from 1,254 subjects provided by 6 global collaborators. A freely available public database, intended as a resource for researchers studying the immune response to SARS-CoV-2, is where the repertoires were released.

The investigation overall reported the following: The quantity of clinical and demographic metadata differed by source and by participant and was supplied without curation.

The germline V gene provides CDR1 KGHSH and CDR2 LQKENI. From the cysteine up to the phenylalanine, the CDR3 has a length of 13 residues. The only DNA kept is the CDR3, 39 bases in frame from the first base. Each collaborating institution followed its own protocols to collect whole blood in K2EDTA tubes. Collaborator samples were shipped for TCRbeta analysis as frozen whole blood, isolated PBMCs, or DNA extracted from either sample type. Sequencing input: peripheral blood. The receptor was derived from a man aged 45-65 years with acute or convalescent COVID-19. The sequence joins TRBV18 to TRBJ2-5; the central 8 bases match TRBD2. The DNA reads TGTGCGGCGTCCGGGACTAGGGAAGAGACCCAGTACTTC. Translated, this is CAASGTREETQYF.